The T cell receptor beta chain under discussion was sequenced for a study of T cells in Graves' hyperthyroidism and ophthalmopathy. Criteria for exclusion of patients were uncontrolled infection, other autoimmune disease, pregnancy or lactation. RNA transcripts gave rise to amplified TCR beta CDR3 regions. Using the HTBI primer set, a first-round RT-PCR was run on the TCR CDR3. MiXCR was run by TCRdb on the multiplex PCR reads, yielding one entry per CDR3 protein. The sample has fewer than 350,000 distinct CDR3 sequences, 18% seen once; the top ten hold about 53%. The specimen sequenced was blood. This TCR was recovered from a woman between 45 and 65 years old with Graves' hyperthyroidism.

The CDR3 here is CSAPTASGRAYEQYF. The CDR3 region has the DNA TGCAGTGCCCCAACCGCTAGCGGGAGGGCCTACGAGCAGTACTTC. The chain recombines TRBV20-1 with TRBJ2-7; 12 bases align to TRBD2. V was pared by 6 bases and J by 2 bases, with 8 bases of the junction left unmatched. The CDR3 sequence is 15 residues long. In germline, CDR1 is DFQATT, CDR2 SNEGSKA (reference sequence).